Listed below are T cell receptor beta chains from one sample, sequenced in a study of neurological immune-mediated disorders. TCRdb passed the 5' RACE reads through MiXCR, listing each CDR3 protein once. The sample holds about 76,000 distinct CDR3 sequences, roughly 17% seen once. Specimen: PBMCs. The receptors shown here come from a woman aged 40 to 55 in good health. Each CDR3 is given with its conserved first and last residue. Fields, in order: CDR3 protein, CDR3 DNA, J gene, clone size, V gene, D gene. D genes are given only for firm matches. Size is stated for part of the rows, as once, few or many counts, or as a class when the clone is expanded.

CASSPRAPSTDTQYF,TGTGCCAGCAGCCCAAGGGCCCCCAGCACAGATACGCAGTATTTT,TRBJ2-3,many,TRBV14,NA
CASRGQKNQPQHF,TGTGCCAGCAGGGGACAGAAAAATCAGCCCCAGCATTTT,TRBJ1-5,many,TRBV6-1,TRBD1
CASSLWPSGGPNTGELFF,TGTGCCAGCAGCTTGTGGCCTAGCGGGGGCCCCAACACCGGGGAGCTGTTTTTT,TRBJ2-2,many,TRBV5-5,TRBD2
CASSFDRGMNTEAFF,TGTGCCAGCAGTTTTGACAGGGGCATGAACACTGAAGCTTTCTTT,TRBJ1-1,many,TRBV12-3/TRBV12-4,TRBD1
CASSLVWGNTEAFF,TGCGCCAGCAGCTTGGTCTGGGGGAACACTGAAGCTTTCTTT,TRBJ1-1,many,TRBV5-1,NA
CASSPQSGGNEQFF,TGTGCCAGCAGCCCCCAAAGCGGGGGCAATGAGCAGTTCTTC,TRBJ2-1,few,TRBV7-3,TRBD2
CASSSSGTEDGNEQFF,TGCGCCAGCAGTTCCTCCGGGACAGAGGATGGCAATGAGCAGTTCTTC,TRBJ2-1,NA,TRBV5-1,TRBD1
CASTTSRTGYGYTF,TGTGCCAGCACCACGTCCCGGACAGGCTATGGCTACACCTTC,TRBJ1-2,many,TRBV6-2/TRBV6-3,TRBD1
CASSLEQGAPLHF,TGTGCCAGCAGCTTAGAACAGGGAGCACCCCTCCACTTT,TRBJ1-6,many,TRBV7-6,NA
CASSDTGEDSPLHF,TGTGCCAGCAGCGATACAGGTGAAGACTCACCCCTCCACTTT,TRBJ1-6,many,TRBV7-2,NA
CSSSPSGGGTSNQPQHF,TGCAGTTCTAGCCCCTCGGGTGGGGGCACCAGCAATCAGCCCCAGCATTTT,TRBJ1-5,NA,TRBV20-1,NA
CAISEPPLAGDSTDTQYF,TGTGCCATCAGTGAGCCGCCGCTAGCGGGAGATAGCACAGATACGCAGTATTTT,TRBJ2-3,NA,TRBV10-3,TRBD2
CASSPGQGSNQPQHF,TGCGCCAGCAGCCCGGGACAGGGTAGCAATCAGCCCCAGCATTTT,TRBJ1-5,few,TRBV5-1,TRBD1
CSARGGAGGPTDTQYF,TGCAGTGCTAGAGGTGGTGCGGGGGGACCCACAGATACGCAGTATTTT,TRBJ2-3,few,TRBV20-1,TRBD2
CSAEFTGTSGGTSTDTQFF,TGCAGTGCGGAGTTTACCGGGACTAGCGGGGGGACTAGCACAGATACGCAGTTCTTC,TRBJ2-1,NA,TRBV20-1,TRBD2
CASSEHTGENTEAFF,TGTGCCAGCAGCGAACATACAGGGGAGAACACTGAAGCTTTCTTT,TRBJ1-1,many,TRBV7-9,TRBD1
CASSQGFTSGTDTQYF,TGCGCCAGCAGCCAAGGGTTCACTAGTGGGACAGATACGCAGTATTTT,TRBJ2-3,NA,TRBV4-3,NA
CASSDTGPSTGELFF,TGTGCCAGCAGTGACACAGGGCCGAGCACCGGGGAGCTGTTTTTT,TRBJ2-2,many,TRBV6-4,NA
CASSLHGATSGELFF,TGCGCCAGCAGCTTGCACGGGGCCACCTCCGGGGAGCTGTTTTTT,TRBJ2-2,many,TRBV5-1,NA
CASSHSGDSNIQYF,TGTGCCAGCAGTCATAGCGGGGACTCGAACATTCAGTACTTC,TRBJ2-4,once,TRBV27,TRBD2
CAISTGSFNNEQFF,TGTGCCATCAGCACAGGGTCCTTCAACAATGAGCAGTTCTTC,TRBJ2-1,many,TRBV10-3,NA
CASSRDRGMDNEQFF,TGTGCCAGCAGCCGCGACAGGGGAATGGACAATGAGCAGTTCTTC,TRBJ2-1,many,TRBV3-1,TRBD1
CASSSDRGLQETQYF,TGTGCCAGTAGTTCCGACAGGGGCCTCCAAGAGACCCAGTACTTC,TRBJ2-5,many,TRBV19,TRBD1
CASSVARTPGELFF,TGTGCCAGCAGCGTAGCTAGGACACCCGGGGAGCTGTTTTTT,TRBJ2-2,many,TRBV9,NA
CASSPGPLDYEQYF,TGCGCCAGCAGCCCTGGGCCGTTGGACTACGAGCAGTACTTC,TRBJ2-7,many,TRBV5-1,NA
CASSVMENTEAFF,TGCGCCAGCAGCGTAATGGAGAACACTGAAGCTTTCTTT,TRBJ1-1,many,TRBV5-1,NA
CATSRTRDRTMPLHF,TGTGCCACCAGCAGGACCCGGGACAGGACTATGCCCCTCCACTTT,TRBJ1-6,many,TRBV15,TRBD1
CASSLSLGQGTDTQYF,TGCGCCAGCAGTCTTTCCTTGGGGCAGGGTACAGATACGCAGTATTTT,TRBJ2-3,many,TRBV5-1,NA
CATSRDDGALSEKLFF,TGTGCCACCAGCAGAGATGATGGGGCTCTCTCTGAAAAACTGTTTTTT,TRBJ1-4,once,TRBV15,NA
CASSLSRQMSKMKAFF,TGTGCCAGCAGCTTAAGCCGACAGATGAGCAAAATGAAAGCTTTCTTT,TRBJ1-1,many,TRBV7-2,NA
CASGPRPWGQPQHF,TGTGCTAGTGGCCCTCGCCCCTGGGGTCAGCCCCAGCATTTT,TRBJ1-5,many,TRBV12-5,NA
CASSLTGADGYTF,TGTGCCAGCAGCTTGACAGGGGCGGATGGCTACACCTTC,TRBJ1-2,many,TRBV7-9,TRBD1
CSARGGLKGTYNEQFF,TGCAGTGCGAGGGGGGGTCTGAAGGGGACCTACAATGAGCAGTTCTTC,TRBJ2-1,many,TRBV20-1,NA
CANSPQSGGNEQFF,TGTGCCAACAGCCCCCAAAGCGGGGGCAATGAGCAGTTCTTC,TRBJ2-1,once,TRBV7-3,TRBD2
CASSPQVSSGANVLTF,TGTGCCAGCAGTCCCCAAGTCAGCTCTGGGGCCAACGTCCTGACTTTC,TRBJ2-6,many,TRBV27,NA
CASSPPDRGSEKLFF,TGTGCCAGCAGTCCTCCCGACAGAGGCAGTGAAAAACTGTTTTTT,TRBJ1-4,many,TRBV6-2/TRBV6-3,NA
CASSLDWGEKLFF,TGTGCTAGCAGCTTAGATTGGGGTGAAAAACTGTTTTTT,TRBJ1-4,once,TRBV7-7,NA
CASSPKVGAIGDTQYF,TGTGCCAGCAGCCCCAAGGTGGGGGCTATTGGAGATACGCAGTATTTT,TRBJ2-3,few,TRBV6-5,NA
CASSPGLAGEYNEQFF,TGCGCCAGCAGCCCGGGACTAGCGGGGGAATACAATGAGCAGTTCTTC,TRBJ2-1,many,TRBV5-1,TRBD2
CASSPTGGGGYGYTF,TGCGCCAGCAGCCCTACAGGGGGCGGTGGCTATGGCTACACCTTC,TRBJ1-2,many,TRBV5-1,TRBD1
CASSFTGMHNSPLHF,TGTGCCAGCAGCTTTACAGGGATGCATAATTCACCCCTCCACTTT,TRBJ1-6,few,TRBV7-3,NA
CPSSQVGRGKVGNEQFF,TGTCCCAGCAGCCAAGTGGGCAGGGGAAAGGTAGGCAATGAGCAGTTCTTC,TRBJ2-1,NA,TRBV3-1,NA
CASSLAGREGRYEQYF,TGCGCCAGCAGCTTGGCGGGGCGGGAGGGCCGCTACGAGCAGTACTTC,TRBJ2-7,NA,TRBV5-1,TRBD2
CASSYSGEGTGELFF,TGTGCCAGCAGTTACTCTGGGGAGGGCACCGGGGAGCTGTTTTTT,TRBJ2-2,many,TRBV6-5,TRBD2